These 8 T cell receptor beta chains originate from one sample sequenced in a study of CD8+ T cells in alopecia areata. Reverse transcription of extracted RNA yielded cDNA, which provided the sequencing template. Generated by immunoSEQ multiplex PCR, the TCRdb table keeps only in-frame clones and is missing some. Of roughly 100,000 clones detected, about nine tenths appear once; the ten largest clones hold roughly 11%. The treatment here: oral pan-JAK inhibitor, 5-10 mg twice daily. This specimen consisted of CD8+ T cells sorted from blood, obtained at approximately week 30, from a patient treated with tofacitinib. The source of these receptors is a human donor with alopecia areata.

The chain combines TRBV5-5 with TRBJ2-4; D is possibly TRBD1 (5 bases). V lost 4 bases, J lost 0 bases, and 20 bases lay in between. Germline V lookup: CDR1 SGHKS, CDR2 YYEKEE (reference sequence). The length of the CDR3 is 18 residues. The CDR3 DNA reads as TGTGCCAGCAGCCCCGACAGTGGCACCGCGATAGCCAAAAACATTCAGTACTTC. Protein: CASSPDSGTAIAKNIQYF.

This chain connects TRBV27 to TRBJ1-1, with D unresolved. CDR3 length: 17 amino acids. Trimming pared 3 bases from V and 4 bases from J, leaving 21 bases between. The V gene's germline CDR1 is MNHEY and CDR2 SMNVEV (reference sequence). This CDR3 is CASSFLLIGLTGTEAFF. The CDR3 nucleotides are TGTGCCAGCAGTTTCCTACTAATAGGGTTAACGGGCACTGAAGCTTTCTTT.

The chain employs TRBV9 and TRBJ2-7, with TRBD2 matching 9 bases. The J segment lost 5 bases and the V segment lost 3 bases, leaving 9 bases of the junction unmatched. CDR3 length equals 15 residues. CDR1 is SGDLS and CDR2 is YYNGEE in the germline V gene. DNA for the CDR3: TGTGCCAGCAGCGAATCTAGCGGGGATCTCAACGAGCAGTACTTC. Protein: CASSESSGDLNEQYF. Looking up the rest from reference TRBV9 and TRBJ2-7 gives the full variable domain: DSGVTQTPKHLITATGQRVTLRCSPRSGDLSVYWYQQSLDQGLQFLIQYYNGEERAKGNILERFSAQQFPDLHSELNLSSLELGDSALYFCASSESSGDLNEQYFGPGTRLTVT.

This clone was seen a handful of times. V is TRBV4-1 and J is TRBJ2-7, with D possibly TRBD1 on 6 matching bases. Trimming removed 1 base from V and 2 bases from J, with 9 bases in between. CDR1 is MGHRA, CDR2 YSYEKL, per germline. The CDR3 covers 14 residues. CDR3 protein: CASSQARGPYEQYF. The CDR3, as DNA: TGCGCCAGCAGCCAAGCCAGGGGTCCCTACGAGCAGTACTTC.

This chain uses TRBV29-1 with TRBJ1-2; a possible D gene is TRBD1 (6 bases). In germline, CDR1 is SQVTM, CDR2 ANQGSEA. Trimming took 4 bases from V and 6 from J, leaving 18 bases between them. The CDR3 contains 14 residues. The CDR3 protein is CSVASGDGIDGYTF. Here the CDR3 DNA reads TGCAGCGTTGCTTCAGGGGACGGTATAGATGGCTACACCTTC.

The chain recombines TRBV27 with TRBJ1-5; no clear D gene. The germline CDR1 and CDR2 sequences are MNHEY and SMNVEV (reference sequence). The CDR3 extends over 16 amino acids. V was trimmed by 5 bases and J by 0 bases, leaving 14 bases between them. CDR3 nucleotide sequence: TGTGCCAGCAGTCCCCGGGGTGACAATAGCAATCAGCCCCAGCATTTT. It is translated as CASSPRGDNSNQPQHF.

This sequence joins TRBV15 and TRBJ2-1; 9 positions match TRBD2. This CDR3 contains 17 residues. The germline gives CDR1 LNHNV, CDR2 YYDKDF (reference sequence). V lost 5 bases and J lost 6; bases outside the gene matches: 14. The CDR3 region is CATSSYWGTSYSNEQFF. The CDR3 DNA is TGTGCCACCAGCTCCTACTGGGGGACTAGCTATTCCAATGAGCAGTTCTTC.

The chain combines TRBV7-8 with TRBJ2-3; D might be TRBD2 (6 bases). Trimming left V 5 bases short and J 7 bases short, with 22 bases between. The CDR3 loop spans 16 amino acids. In germline, CDR1 is SGHVS, CDR2 FQNEAQ. The CDR3 DNA follows: TGTGCCAGCAGCCCGGCTTTCGGGGGTCTGGATTATACGCAGTATTTT. Translating it yields CASSPAFGGLDYTQYF.